The 32 T cell receptor beta chains reported below all come from one sample, sequenced in a study of control samples from healthy donors and cancer patients (dated by TCRdb to about 2020). Library method: the immunoSEQ multiplex PCR assay. TCRdb limited this immuneACCESS table to in-frame rearrangements with V and J called. A share of clones is missing; checked studies link under half to unresolved V genes, and the rest is unexplained. Present in this sample are 100,000 to 150,000 clones, roughly nine tenths of which were seen just once. Clones ranked in the top ten supply under 2% of the sample. The sample comprised blood. The source is a man aged 18 to 35 in good health.

This chain joins TRBV5-1 and TRBJ1-2; 8 nucleotides align to TRBD1. Germline-derived CDR1 and CDR2 are SGHRS and YFSETQ. V gave up 4 bases and J gave up 3 bases; unmatched junction bases: 8. The CDR3 covers 15 residues. In nucleotides, the CDR3 is TGCGCCAGCAGCAGGGGTCCGGACAGGGACTATGGCTACACCTTC. Amino acid sequence: CASSRGPDRDYGYTF. The full variable domain, in which reference TRBV5-1 and TRBJ1-2 provide the parts outside the CDR3, is KAGVTQTPRYLIKTRGQQVTLSCSPISGHRSVSWYQQTPGQGLQFLFEYFSETQRNKGNFPGRFSGRQFSNSRSEMNVSTLELGDSALYLCASSRGPDRDYGYTFGSGTRLTVV.

V usage is TRBV5-1 and J usage is TRBJ2-6; 8 bases agree with TRBD1. The V segment lost 3 bases and the J segment 0 bases; nucleotides outside the gene matches: 11. The CDR3 has 19 amino acids. Germline V gives CDR1 SGHRS, CDR2 YFSETQ. The CDR3 nucleotides read TGCGCCAGCAGCTCCACTCGGGACAGGTCTAACTCTGGGGCCAACGTCCTGACTTTC. Translated, it gives CASSSTRDRSNSGANVLTF.

The rearrangement links TRBV9 to TRBJ2-7; maybe TRBD1 (6 bases). The CDR3 consists of 14 residues. Germline V gives CDR1 SGDLS, CDR2 YYNGEE. V gave up 7 bases and J gave up 1 base, with 15 bases separating them. DNA of the CDR3: TGTGCCAGCGCCCCACAGGGACGATCCTACGAGCAGTACTTC. Translating it yields CASAPQGRSYEQYF.

This chain uses TRBV28 with TRBJ1-1, with D maybe TRBD1 (6 bases). In germline, CDR1 is MDHEN, CDR2 SYDVKM. V was shortened by 7 bases and J by 7 bases, with 19 bases between the two germline ends. The CDR3 runs 14 residues. CDR3: CASMVRGDSLEAFF. CDR3 bases: TGTGCCAGCATGGTTAGGGGGGATTCCCTTGAAGCTTTCTTT.

The chain joins TRBV28 to TRBJ1-2; 11 bases are a match to TRBD1. Germline trimming cut 6 bases from V and 8 bases from J; bases unmatched to any gene: 8. The germline CDR1 and CDR2 sequences are MDHEN and SYDVKM. The CDR3 contains 14 residues. The chain's CDR3 is CASREGQGARGYTF. In DNA, the CDR3 is TGTGCCAGCAGGGAAGGACAGGGGGCAAGAGGCTACACCTTC.

The chain combines TRBV9 with TRBJ1-3, with D perhaps TRBD1 (6 bases). Per germline, CDR1 SGDLS and CDR2 YYNGEE. V lost 4 bases and J 3 bases, leaving 14 bases between the germline ends. This CDR3 comprises 15 residues. The CDR3 DNA reads TGTGCCAGCAGCCATTTCAAGACAGGTGGAAACACCATATATTTT. This encodes CASSHFKTGGNTIYF.

For the CDR3, the DNA is TGCAGCAGTAAGAGGGATAACTATGGCTACACCTTC. Amino acid sequence: CSSKRDNYGYTF. The chain has TRBV29-1 and TRBJ1-2, with D unresolved. The CDR3 has 12 residues. V was pared by 8 bases and J by 1 base, with 11 bases between. Germline assignment: CDR1 SQVTM and CDR2 ANQGSEA.

The V and J genes are TRBV30 and TRBJ1-1; TRBD1 agrees at 8 bases. Germline CDR1 and CDR2: GTSNPN and SVGIG (reference sequence). The trim removed 4 bases at V and 5 bases at J, leaving 12 bases unmatched. The CDR3 spans 15 residues. The CDR3 region is CAWNPPQGARTEAFF. CDR3 in DNA: TGTGCCTGGAACCCACCCCAGGGGGCGAGGACTGAAGCTTTCTTT.

This rearrangement joins TRBV11-2 to TRBJ2-2; TRBD2 matches 7 bases. Per germline, CDR1 SGHAT and CDR2 FQNNGV. The CDR3 totals 16 residues. V gave up 5 bases and J gave up 6 bases; unmatched junction bases: 12. This chain's CDR3 is CASSTTVAGSAGELFF. The CDR3 DNA sequence: TGTGCCAGCAGCACAACCGTAGCGGGTAGCGCCGGGGAGCTGTTTTTT.

The chain couples TRBV3-1 (or the pseudogene TRBV3-2) to TRBJ2-4; TRBD2 might be the D (6 bases). This CDR3 is 15 amino acids long. Per germline, CDR1 LGHDT and CDR2 YNNKEL (reference sequence). V dropped 4 bases and J dropped 6 bases, with 16 bases sitting between them. The CDR3 region is CASSPPGTGSNIQYF. The CDR3 DNA reads as TGTGCCAGCAGCCCGCCCGGGACTGGATCAAACATTCAGTACTTC.

This chain links TRBV10-3 with TRBJ1-4; D is possibly TRBD1 (5 bases). The CDR3 is 15 residues long. Trimming pared 0 bases from V and 7 bases from J, leaving 12 bases between. Germline V lookup: CDR1 ENHRY, CDR2 SYGVKD. Here the CDR3 reads CAISESERGGEKLFF. DNA of the CDR3: TGTGCCATCAGTGAGTCTGAAAGGGGAGGTGAAAAACTGTTTTTT.

The chain is built from TRBV28 and TRBJ1-6, with 8 positions matching TRBD1. V dropped 3 bases and J dropped 4; count of bases not matched to a gene: 8. Germline V lookup: CDR1 MDHEN, CDR2 SYDVKM. The CDR3 length is 17 residues. CDR3 bases: TGTGCCAGCAGTTTGACAGGGGCCACTGATTATAATTCACCCCTCCACTTT. Protein: CASSLTGATDYNSPLHF.

The chain employs TRBV24-1 and TRBJ2-5; 9 nucleotides match TRBD1. The germline V gene has CDR1 KGHDR and CDR2 SFDVKD. The CDR3 is 14 amino acids. V lost 4 bases to trimming and J lost 5 bases; unmatched junction nucleotides: 4. The CDR3: CATSDPGQGETQYF. The CDR3 region has the DNA TGTGCCACCAGTGACCCGGGACAGGGTGAGACCCAGTACTTC.

This rearrangement joins TRBV28 to TRBJ1-3, with a tentative D call TRBD1 (6 bases). With 5 bases removed from V and 3 bases from J, the gap between germline ends came to 14 bases. Germline values: CDR1 MDHEN, CDR2 SYDVKM. The CDR3 spans 15 residues. The CDR3 nucleotides are TGTGCCAGCAGTCCCTCAGGGGTTCTTGGAAACACCATATATTTT. Protein: CASSPSGVLGNTIYF.

This rearrangement joins TRBV11-2 to TRBJ1-1; no clear D gene. Trimming stripped 1 base from V and 1 base from J, with 7 bases between. Per the germline V gene, CDR1 is SGHAT and CDR2 is FQNNGV. CDR3 length: 14 residues. CDR3 DNA: TGTGCCAGCAGCTTAGGGTCCACGAACACTGAAGCTTTCTTT. Protein sequence: CASSLGSTNTEAFF.

This clone appeared once. The V call is TRBV14, the J call TRBJ2-7; D uncertain. The CDR3 has 14 amino acids. Between the trimmed V and J ends, which lost 0 bases and 3 bases, there was a span of 9 bases. Per the germline V gene, CDR1 is SGHDN and CDR2 is FVKESK. The chain's CDR3 is CASSQDGQIYEQYF. DNA for the CDR3: TGTGCCAGCAGCCAAGACGGTCAGATCTACGAGCAGTACTTC. Combining the CDR3 with reference TRBV14 and TRBJ2-7 gives the whole variable domain EAGVTQFPSHSVIEKGQTVTLRCDPISGHDNLYWYRRVMGKEIKFLLHFVKESKQDESGMPNNRFLAERTGGTYSTLKVQPAELEDSGVYFCASSQDGQIYEQYFGPGTRLTVT.

V usage is TRBV10-2 and J usage is TRBJ2-7; 7 bases are a match to TRBD2. The CDR3 contains 15 residues. The V gene's germline CDR1 is WSHSY and CDR2 SAAADI. Trimming at V came to 4 bases and at J to 0 bases, leaving 6 bases not matched to a gene. CDR3 DNA: TGCGCCAGCAGTGGCCGAGGGAGGGCCTCCTACGAGCAGTACTTC. It specifies CASSGRGRASYEQYF.

This clone has a single count. The V gene is TRBV10-3, the J gene TRBJ2-7; TRBD2 matches 8 bases. The J segment lost 2 bases and the V segment lost 0 bases, leaving 6 bases of the junction unmatched. The germline V gene encodes CDR1 ENHRY and CDR2 SYGVKD. The CDR3 extends over 16 amino acids. This CDR3 reads CAISESKLAEAYEQYF. CDR3 sequence (DNA): TGTGCCATCAGTGAGTCGAAACTAGCGGAGGCCTACGAGCAGTACTTC.

This chain links TRBV10-1 with TRBJ1-4, with D hard to call. Germline V lookup: CDR1 WNHNN, CDR2 SYGVQD (reference sequence). V was trimmed by 3 bases and J by 7 bases, leaving 9 bases between them. This CDR3 contains 13 residues. The CDR3 region is CASSDPVSEKLFF. CDR3 DNA: TGCGCCAGCAGTGACCCGGTTTCTGAAAAACTGTTTTTT.

This clone has only one observation. This chain links TRBV6-6 with TRBJ2-7; 7 positions agree with TRBD1. V trimming: 6 bases; J trimming: 3 bases; junction bases outside the gene matches: 5. Germline assignment: CDR1 MNHNY and CDR2 SVGAGI (reference sequence). The CDR3 consists of 13 residues. CDR3 protein: CASRGAGGYEQYF. CDR3 nucleotides: TGTGCCAGCAGGGGCGCAGGGGGCTACGAGCAGTACTTC.

The chain is built from TRBV30 and TRBJ1-2; D gene unclear. Trimming took 0 bases from V and 4 from J, leaving 12 bases between them. The CDR3 runs 14 residues. Germline CDR1 reads GTSNPN; CDR2 reads SVGIG (reference sequence). DNA of the CDR3: TGTGCCTGGAGTGTACGCGGACGTTCCTATGGCTACACCTTC. This sequence encodes CAWSVRGRSYGYTF.

This clone came up once. The chain joins TRBV12-3 or TRBV12-4 to TRBJ1-5; TRBD1 might be the D (5 bases). CDR3 length: 13 amino acids. V was clipped by 6 bases and J by 7 bases, with 13 bases between them. In nucleotides, the CDR3 is TGTGCCAGCAGCCGGGACCTGAGGCAGCCCCAGCATTTT. Its protein product is CASSRDLRQPQHF.

The rearrangement joins TRBV7-3 to TRBJ2-7; D might be TRBD2 (6 bases). The CDR3 totals 15 residues. V was clipped by 0 bases and J by 4 bases, with 13 bases between them. Germline-derived CDR1 and CDR2 are SGHTA and FQGTGA. Here the CDR3 reads CASSLTGGLSYEQYF. CDR3 nucleotide sequence: TGTGCCAGCAGCTTAACCGGGGGACTTTCATACGAGCAGTACTTC.

V usage is TRBV10-1 and J usage is TRBJ1-1, with D unresolved. The V and J ends lost 4 bases and 2 bases respectively, with 8 bases between them. CDR1 and CDR2 from the germline V gene are WNHNN and SYGVQD (reference sequence). The CDR3 is 13 residues long. In DNA form, the CDR3 reads TGCGCCAGCAGTGGACGGATTAACACTGAAGCTTTCTTT. Amino acid sequence: CASSGRINTEAFF.

This chain connects TRBV5-1 to TRBJ2-3; 11 bases fit TRBD2. In germline, CDR1 is SGHRS, CDR2 YFSETQ. The CDR3 consists of 17 residues. After removal of 0 bases from V and 2 bases from J, the junction contained 5 bases not matched to a gene. The CDR3 region is CASSLEVSGRATDTQYF. The CDR3 nucleotides are TGCGCCAGCAGCTTGGAGGTTAGCGGGAGGGCCACAGATACGCAGTATTTT.

The genes are TRBV28 and TRBJ1-2; 8 positions match TRBD1. V lost 6 bases, J lost 1 base, and 10 bases stayed unmatched. Germline lookup yields CDR1 MDHEN and CDR2 SYDVKM. The CDR3 has 16 residues. The CDR3 is CASRPSTGGRNYGYTF. As DNA, the CDR3 is TGTGCCAGCAGACCAAGTACAGGGGGACGTAACTATGGCTACACCTTC.

The gene calls are TRBV10-2 and TRBJ1-2, with 12 bases aligning to TRBD1. Per the germline V gene, CDR1 is WSHSY and CDR2 is SAAADI. The CDR3 has 16 amino acids. The J segment lost 4 bases and the V segment lost 4 bases, leaving 7 bases of the junction unmatched. CDR3 in DNA: TGCGCCAGCAGTGTTGGGGGACAGGGGGCGACCTATGGCTACACCTTC. It translates to CASSVGGQGATYGYTF.

Points on this clone: The junction departs from the called germline gene at one end, perhaps through a read error. V usage is TRBV5-6 and J usage is TRBJ1-3; no definite D call. This CDR3 is built from 13 residues. Looked up from germline, CDR1 is SGHDT and CDR2 is YYEEEE. The CDR3 here is CASSLGNRHTTYF. CDR3 bases: TGTGCCAGCAGCTTAGGGAACCGGCACACCACATATTTT.

V usage is TRBV19 and J usage is TRBJ1-2; the D gene is possibly TRBD1 (5 bases). The CDR3 runs 13 residues. From germline, CDR1 is LNHDA and CDR2 SQIVND (reference sequence). V was trimmed by 5 bases and J by 2 bases, leaving 9 bases between them. The chain's CDR3 is CASSLTANYGYTF. CDR3 nucleotides: TGTGCCAGTAGTTTGACAGCCAACTATGGCTACACCTTC.

The V call is TRBV7-2, the J call TRBJ1-5; D perhaps matches TRBD1 (5 bases). V was shortened by 3 bases and J by 4 bases, with 13 bases between the two germline ends. Germline CDR1 reads SGHTA; CDR2 reads FQGNSA. CDR3 length: 15 amino acids. DNA for the CDR3: TGTGCCAGCAGCTTTCAGGGATCACGGAATCAGCCCCAGCATTTT. This gives the protein CASSFQGSRNQPQHF.

The chain uses TRBV5-1 and TRBJ2-3; the match to TRBD2 covers 10 bases. J gave up 2 bases and V 3 bases, and 3 bases lay outside the gene matches. Germline CDR1 is SGHRS and CDR2 is YFSETQ. CDR3 size: 15 residues. The CDR3 bases are TGCGCCAGCAGCTCCGGACTAGCGGACACAGATACGCAGTATTTT. Amino acid sequence: CASSSGLADTDTQYF.

The CDR3 spells CAISESQDRGTDTQYF. The CDR3 region has the DNA TGTGCCATCAGTGAGTCACAGGACAGGGGCACAGATACGCAGTATTTT. This rearrangement joins TRBV10-3 to TRBJ2-3; 8 bases agree with TRBD1. The CDR3 sequence is 16 residues long. The germline V gene encodes CDR1 ENHRY and CDR2 SYGVKD. V lost 0 bases, J lost 1 base, and 3 bases stayed unmatched.